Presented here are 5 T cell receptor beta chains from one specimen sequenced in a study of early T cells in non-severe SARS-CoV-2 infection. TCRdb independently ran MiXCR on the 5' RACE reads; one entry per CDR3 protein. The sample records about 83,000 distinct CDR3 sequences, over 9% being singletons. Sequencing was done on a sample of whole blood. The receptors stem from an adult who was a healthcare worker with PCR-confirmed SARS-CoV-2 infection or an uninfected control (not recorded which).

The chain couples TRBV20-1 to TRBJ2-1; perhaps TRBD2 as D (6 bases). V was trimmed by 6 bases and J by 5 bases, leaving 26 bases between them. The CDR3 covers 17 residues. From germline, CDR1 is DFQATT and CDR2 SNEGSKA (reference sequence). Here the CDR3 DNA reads TGCAGTGCCCGACTTTTTGCCGGGACTGCGAGAAACAATGAGCAGTTCTTC. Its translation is CSARLFAGTARNNEQFF.

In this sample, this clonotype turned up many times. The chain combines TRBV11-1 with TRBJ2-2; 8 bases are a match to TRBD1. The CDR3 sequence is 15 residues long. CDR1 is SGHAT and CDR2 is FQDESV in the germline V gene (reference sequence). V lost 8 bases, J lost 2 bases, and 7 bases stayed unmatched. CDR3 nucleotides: TGTGCCAGCCGACTCGACAGGGGCAACACCGGGGAGCTGTTTTTT. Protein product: CASRLDRGNTGELFF.

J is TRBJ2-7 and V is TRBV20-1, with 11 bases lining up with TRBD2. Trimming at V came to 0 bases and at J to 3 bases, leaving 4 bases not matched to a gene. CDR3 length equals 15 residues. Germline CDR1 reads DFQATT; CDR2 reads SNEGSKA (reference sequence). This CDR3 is CSARDSGRAFYEQYF. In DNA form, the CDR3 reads TGCAGTGCTAGAGATAGCGGGAGGGCCTTCTACGAGCAGTACTTC.

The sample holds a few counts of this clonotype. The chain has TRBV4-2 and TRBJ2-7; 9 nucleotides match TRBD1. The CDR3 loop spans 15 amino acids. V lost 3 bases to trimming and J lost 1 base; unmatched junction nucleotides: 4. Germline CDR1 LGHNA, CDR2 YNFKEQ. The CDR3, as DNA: TGTGCCAGCAGCCACCCCGACAGGGGGTCCTACGAGCAGTACTTC. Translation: CASSHPDRGSYEQYF.

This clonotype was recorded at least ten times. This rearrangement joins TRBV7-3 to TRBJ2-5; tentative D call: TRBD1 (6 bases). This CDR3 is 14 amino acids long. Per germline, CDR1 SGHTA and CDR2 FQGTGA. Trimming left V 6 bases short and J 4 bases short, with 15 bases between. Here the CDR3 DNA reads TGTGCCAGCAGTCAGAGGGGGTCGATAGAGACCCAGTACTTC. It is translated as CASSQRGSIETQYF.